Sequencing of this TCR beta chain was carried out in a study of blood T cells in healthy people across ages. CDR1 and CDR2 (germline): SEHNR, FQNEAQ (reference sequence). V lost 6 bases, J lost 1 base, and 5 bases stayed unmatched. There are 15 residues in the CDR3. As regards this clonotype: The antigen is unknown.

Whole-study results and caveats: Estimates of total diversity, which came from one million sequenced T cells, were considered to be underestimates.

Through a sample-barcoded 5' primer and a J-beta primer mix, a second PCR was run for roughly 6 to 12 cycles. Tags on each cDNA molecule came from a template-switch adaptor with 12 random nucleotides. Each CDR3 protein gets one entry after TCRdb re-called the 5' RACE reads with MiXCR. The sample includes about 1 million distinct CDR3 sequences, around 45% seen only once; the top ten take approximately 17%. The sequence derives from a woman in her sixties or seventies in good health. Sequencing was performed on blood. The chain links TRBV7-9 to TRBJ2-7, with TRBD2 matching over 11 bases. The CDR3 nucleotides read TGTGCCAGCAGATCCACTAGCGGGAGATCCTACGAGCAGTACTTC. It codes for CASRSTSGRSYEQYF.